One sample yielded the 2 T cell receptor beta chains listed below, sequenced in a study of shared clonotypes between healthy human individuals. Sequencing was performed with immunoSEQ multiplex PCR; in TCRdb, only in-frame clones are kept and a portion is missing. Seen here are 2 million to 2.5 million clones, under 95% observed once, and the top ten hold more than 1.5%. Selected positively for CCR7 and CD45RO-negative, naive CD8 cells excluded terminally differentiated effector memory CD45RA+ cells. Sequences were obtained from naive CD8+ T cells from PBMCs. These receptors originate from a man aged 18 to 29 in good health. Some clones in this sample may be carry-over from other donors' samples.

The CDR3 is CASSIGDSNTGELFF. The CDR3 DNA is TGTGCCAGTAGTATTGGGGACAGTAACACCGGGGAGCTGTTTTTT. The chain uses TRBV19 and TRBJ2-2; TRBD1 matches 7 bases. Germline CDR1 and CDR2: LNHDA and SQIVND (reference sequence). J lost 2 bases, V lost 3 bases, and 3 bases had no gene match. The CDR3 covers 15 residues.

This chain links TRBV5-7 with TRBJ2-7, with 7 bases aligning to TRBD1. TRBV5-7 is an open reading frame whose function is uncertain. The CDR3 is 12 amino acids. V was pared by 5 bases and J by 3 bases, with 2 bases of the junction left unmatched. The CDR3 region is CASRTGFYEQYF. CDR3 nucleotides: TGTGCCAGCAGGACAGGGTTCTACGAGCAGTACTTC.